The rows below give T cell receptor beta chains drawn from one sample of a study of CD4 and CD8 cells across lung adenocarcinoma regions. TCRdb processed the PCR reads anew with MiXCR; each CDR3 protein has one entry. The repertoire holds roughly 7,000 distinct CDR3 sequences, with around 48% as singletons. Sequencing used CD8+ T cells from the center of a lung tumor. These receptor sequences come from a female donor with lung adenocarcinoma. The CD4 and CD8 labels of this study may be unreliable. Both conserved end residues are trimmed from each CDR3. Fields, in order: J gene, V gene, CDR3 protein.

>TRBJ2-1|TRBV7-9
ASSLTERDQF
>TRBJ2-1|TRBV7-2
ASSRGSGAYNEQF
>TRBJ2-2|TRBV5-5
ASREPTGGYTGELF
>-|TRBV7-2
ASSSAGTSGIVEQY
>-|TRBV25-1
ASSEWRSQETQY
>-|TRBV6-1
ASSETATRYLEPLH
>-|TRBV27
ASRSAGGPNEQY
>TRBJ2-6|TRBV27
ASSSYGANVLT
>TRBJ2-3|TRBV6-1
ASGGSGGPSPETQY
>TRBJ1-4|TRBV29-1
SAQQGVNEKLF
>TRBJ2-2|TRBV7-3
ASSLSTGGAAGELF